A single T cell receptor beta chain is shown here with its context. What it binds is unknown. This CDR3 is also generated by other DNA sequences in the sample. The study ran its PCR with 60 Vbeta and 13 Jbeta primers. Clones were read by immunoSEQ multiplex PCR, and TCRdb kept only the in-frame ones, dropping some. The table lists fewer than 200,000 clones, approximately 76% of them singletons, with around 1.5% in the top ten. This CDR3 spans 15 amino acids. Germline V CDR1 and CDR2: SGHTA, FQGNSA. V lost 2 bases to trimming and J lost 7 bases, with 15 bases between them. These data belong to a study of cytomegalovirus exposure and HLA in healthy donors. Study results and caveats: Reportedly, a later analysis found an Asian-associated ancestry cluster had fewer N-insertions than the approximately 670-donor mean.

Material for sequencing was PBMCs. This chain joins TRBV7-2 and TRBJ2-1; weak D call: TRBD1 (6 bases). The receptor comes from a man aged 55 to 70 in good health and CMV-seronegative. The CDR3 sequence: CASSLLRGSNNEQFF. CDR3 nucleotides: TGTGCCAGCAGCTTATTGAGGGGGTCTAATAATGAGCAGTTCTTC.